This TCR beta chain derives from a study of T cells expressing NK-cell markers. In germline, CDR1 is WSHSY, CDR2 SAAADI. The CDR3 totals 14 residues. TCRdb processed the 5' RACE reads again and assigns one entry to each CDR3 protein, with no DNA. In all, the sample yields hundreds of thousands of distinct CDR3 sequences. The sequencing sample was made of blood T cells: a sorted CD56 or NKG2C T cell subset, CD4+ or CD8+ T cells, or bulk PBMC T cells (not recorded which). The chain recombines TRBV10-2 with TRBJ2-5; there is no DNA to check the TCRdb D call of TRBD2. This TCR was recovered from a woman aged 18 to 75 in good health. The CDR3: CASKLAGYQETQYF.